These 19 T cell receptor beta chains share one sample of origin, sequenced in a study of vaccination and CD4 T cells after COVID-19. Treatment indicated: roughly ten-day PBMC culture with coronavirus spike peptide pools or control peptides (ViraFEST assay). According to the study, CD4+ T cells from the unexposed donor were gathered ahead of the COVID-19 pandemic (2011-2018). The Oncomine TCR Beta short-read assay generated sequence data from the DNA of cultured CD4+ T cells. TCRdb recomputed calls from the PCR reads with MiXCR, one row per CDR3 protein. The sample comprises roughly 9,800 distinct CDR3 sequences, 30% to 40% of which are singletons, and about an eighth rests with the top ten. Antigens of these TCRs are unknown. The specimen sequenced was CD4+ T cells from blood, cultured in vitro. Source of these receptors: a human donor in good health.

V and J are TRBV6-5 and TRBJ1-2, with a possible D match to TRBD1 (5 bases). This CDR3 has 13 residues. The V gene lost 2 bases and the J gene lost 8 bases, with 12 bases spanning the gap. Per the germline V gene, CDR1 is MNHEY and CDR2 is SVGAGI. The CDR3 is CASSYSRVGGYTF. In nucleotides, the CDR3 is TGTGCCAGCAGTTACAGCAGGGTGGGAGGCTACACCTTC.

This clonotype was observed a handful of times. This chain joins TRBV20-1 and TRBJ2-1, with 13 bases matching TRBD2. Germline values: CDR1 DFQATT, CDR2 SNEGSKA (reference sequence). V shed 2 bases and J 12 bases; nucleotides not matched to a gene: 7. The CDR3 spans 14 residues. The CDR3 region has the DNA TGCAGTGCTAGAAAACTAGCGGGGGGGCTGGTGCAGTTCTTC. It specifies CSARKLAGGLVQFF.

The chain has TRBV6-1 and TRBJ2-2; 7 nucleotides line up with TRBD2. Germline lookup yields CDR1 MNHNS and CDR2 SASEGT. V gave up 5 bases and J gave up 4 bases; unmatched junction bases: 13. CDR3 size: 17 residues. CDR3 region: CASSMDGSPGGTGELFF. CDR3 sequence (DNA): TGTGCCAGCAGTATGGACGGGAGTCCGGGGGGCACCGGGGAGCTGTTTTTT.

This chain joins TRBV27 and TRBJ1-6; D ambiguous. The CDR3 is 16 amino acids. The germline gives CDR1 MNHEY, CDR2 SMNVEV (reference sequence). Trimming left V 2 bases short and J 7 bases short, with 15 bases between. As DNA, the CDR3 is TGTGCCAGCAGTTTAGAAACAGCTACCAGCAATTCACCCCTCCACTTT. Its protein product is CASSLETATSNSPLHF.

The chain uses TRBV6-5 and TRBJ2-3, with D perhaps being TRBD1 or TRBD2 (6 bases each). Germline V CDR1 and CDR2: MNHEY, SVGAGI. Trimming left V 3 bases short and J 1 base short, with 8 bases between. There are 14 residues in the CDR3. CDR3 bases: TGTGCCAGCAGTTATGGGGGGCGCACAGATACGCAGTATTTT. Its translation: CASSYGGRTDTQYF.

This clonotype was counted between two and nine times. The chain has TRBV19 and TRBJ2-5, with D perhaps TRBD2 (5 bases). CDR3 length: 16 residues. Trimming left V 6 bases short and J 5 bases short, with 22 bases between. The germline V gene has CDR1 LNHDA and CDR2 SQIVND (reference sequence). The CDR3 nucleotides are TGTGCCAGTAGCGAAGGAGGTCGCGGCAGCCGGGAGACCCAGTACTTC. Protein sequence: CASSEGGRGSRETQYF.

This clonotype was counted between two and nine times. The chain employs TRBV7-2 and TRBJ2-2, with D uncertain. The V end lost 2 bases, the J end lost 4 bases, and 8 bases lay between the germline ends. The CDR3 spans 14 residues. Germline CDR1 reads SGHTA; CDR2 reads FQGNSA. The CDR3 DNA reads TGTGCCAGCAGCTTAAAACTGATCACCGGGGAGCTGTTTTTT. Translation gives CASSLKLITGELFF.

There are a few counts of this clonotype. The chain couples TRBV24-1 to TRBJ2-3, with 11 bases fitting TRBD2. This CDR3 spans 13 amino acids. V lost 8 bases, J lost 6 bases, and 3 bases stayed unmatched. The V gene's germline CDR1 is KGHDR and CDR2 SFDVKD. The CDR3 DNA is TGTGCCACCACAACTAGCGGGGGTGATACGCAGTATTTT. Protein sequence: CATTTSGGDTQYF.

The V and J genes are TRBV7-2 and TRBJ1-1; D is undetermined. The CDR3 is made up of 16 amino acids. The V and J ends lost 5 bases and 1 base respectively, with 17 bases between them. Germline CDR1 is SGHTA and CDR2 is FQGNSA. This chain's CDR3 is CASSKARGAQNTEAFF. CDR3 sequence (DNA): TGTGCCAGCAGCAAAGCCCGGGGAGCACAGAACACTGAAGCTTTCTTT. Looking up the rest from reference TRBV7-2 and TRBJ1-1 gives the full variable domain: GAGVSQSPSNKVTEKGKDVELRCDPISGHTALYWYRQSLGQGLEFLIYFQGNSAPDKSGLPSDRFSAERTGGSVSTLTIQRTQQEDSAVYLCASSKARGAQNTEAFFGQGTRLTVV.

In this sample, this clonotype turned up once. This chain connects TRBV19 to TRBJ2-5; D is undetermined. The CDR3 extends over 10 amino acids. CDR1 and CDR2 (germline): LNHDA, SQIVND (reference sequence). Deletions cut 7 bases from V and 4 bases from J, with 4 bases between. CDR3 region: CASKGETQYF. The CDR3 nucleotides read TGTGCCAGTAAGGGAGAGACCCAGTACTTC.

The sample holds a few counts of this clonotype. CDR3: CATSREEAAEAFF. The DNA for the CDR3 is TGTGCCACCAGCAGAGAAGAGGCAGCTGAAGCTTTCTTT. J is TRBJ1-1 and V is TRBV15; D remains unclear. The V end lost 0 bases, the J end lost 6 bases, and 8 bases lay between the germline ends. In germline, CDR1 is LNHNV, CDR2 YYDKDF (reference sequence). The CDR3 totals 13 residues.

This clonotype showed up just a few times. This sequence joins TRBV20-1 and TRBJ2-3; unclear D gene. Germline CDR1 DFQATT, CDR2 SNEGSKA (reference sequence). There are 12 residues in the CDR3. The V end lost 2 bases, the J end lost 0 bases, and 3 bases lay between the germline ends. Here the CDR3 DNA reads TGCAGTGCTAGAACGAGCACAGATACGCAGTATTTT. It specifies CSARTSTDTQYF.

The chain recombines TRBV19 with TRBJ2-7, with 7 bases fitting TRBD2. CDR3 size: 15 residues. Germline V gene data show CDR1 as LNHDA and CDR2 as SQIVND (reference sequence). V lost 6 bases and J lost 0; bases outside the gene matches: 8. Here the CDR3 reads CASRREALSSYEQYF. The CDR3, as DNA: TGTGCCAGTAGACGGGAGGCTTTAAGCTCCTACGAGCAGTACTTC.

CDR3 protein: CASSLKGDTEAFF. In DNA form, the CDR3 reads TGTGCCAGCAGCTTAAAGGGGGACACTGAAGCTTTCTTT. This chain joins TRBV7-9 and TRBJ1-1; tentative D call: TRBD1 (6 bases). This CDR3 is 13 amino acids long. V lost 2 bases and J 3 bases, leaving 7 bases between the germline ends. Per the germline V gene, CDR1 is SEHNR and CDR2 is FQNEAQ (reference sequence).

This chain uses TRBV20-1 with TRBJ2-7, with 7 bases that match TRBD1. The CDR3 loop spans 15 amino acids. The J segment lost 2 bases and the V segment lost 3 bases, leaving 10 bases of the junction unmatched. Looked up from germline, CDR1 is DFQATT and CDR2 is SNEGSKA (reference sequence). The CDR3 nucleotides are TGCAGTGCTAGGGCCAGACAGGGTACTCCCTACGAGCAGTACTTC. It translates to CSARARQGTPYEQYF.

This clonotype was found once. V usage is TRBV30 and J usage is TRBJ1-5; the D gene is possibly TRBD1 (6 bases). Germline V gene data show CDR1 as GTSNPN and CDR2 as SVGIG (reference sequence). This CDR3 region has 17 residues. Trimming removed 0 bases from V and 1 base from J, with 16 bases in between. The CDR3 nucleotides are TGTGCCTGGAGTGTAGACAGGACTAGCGGGAGCAATCAGCCCCAGCATTTT. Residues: CAWSVDRTSGSNQPQHF.

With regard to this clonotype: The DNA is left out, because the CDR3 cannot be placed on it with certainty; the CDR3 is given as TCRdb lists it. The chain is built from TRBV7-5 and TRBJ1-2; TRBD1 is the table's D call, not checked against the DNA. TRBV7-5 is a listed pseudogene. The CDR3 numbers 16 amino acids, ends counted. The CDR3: CISVSEAKGADYGYTF.

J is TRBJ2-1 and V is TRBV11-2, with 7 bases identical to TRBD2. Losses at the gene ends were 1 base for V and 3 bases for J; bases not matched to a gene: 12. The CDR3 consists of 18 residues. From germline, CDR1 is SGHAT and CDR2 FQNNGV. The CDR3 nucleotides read TGTGCCAGCAGCTTAGCCCCGCTAGGGAGCGGGAACTACAATGAGCAGTTCTTC. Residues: CASSLAPLGSGNYNEQFF.

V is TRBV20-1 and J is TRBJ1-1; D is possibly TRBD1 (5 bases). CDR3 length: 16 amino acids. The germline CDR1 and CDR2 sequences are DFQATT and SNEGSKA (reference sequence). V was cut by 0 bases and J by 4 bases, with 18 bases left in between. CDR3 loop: CSARDLGTYQGTEAFF. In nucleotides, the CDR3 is TGCAGTGCTAGAGATCTAGGGACTTATCAGGGCACTGAAGCTTTCTTT.